This record looks at one T cell receptor beta chain sequence and its context. Its antigen is unknown. These data originate in a study of cytomegalovirus exposure and HLA in healthy donors. The primer mix had 60 Vbeta and 13 Jbeta primers. Per the authors' pipeline: An analysis that came later counted approximately 76 million unique TCR beta chains, around 12 million shared. Here immunoSEQ multiplex PCR was the method, and the copy in TCRdb shows in-frame clones only, minus some. The V and J calls and the clone size are those of that table, but D and trimming were determined from the DNA. The table has around 130,000 clones, less than 85% seen once; the top ten hold over 1.5%. The CDR3 extends over 15 amino acids. Germline CDR1 MRHNA, CDR2 SNTAGT. The V end was cut by 0 bases, the J end by 2 bases, with 8 bases between. Whole-study results and caveats: Accurate HLA-A and HLA-B prediction from TCR beta sequences was reported for most subjects. Per a prior analysis, the majority of TCR beta V segments were productive roughly 90% or roughly 30% of the time. In vitro, a few CMV-associated chains proved specific for CMV antigens.

J is TRBJ2-1 and V is TRBV6-4; the D gene is possibly TRBD1 (5 bases). The TCR was taken from a middle-aged man in good health and CMV-seronegative. The sample was PBMCs. In DNA form, the CDR3 reads TGTGCCAGCAGTGACTCCACAGGTCCCTACAATGAGCAGTTCTTC. It yields the protein CASSDSTGPYNEQFF.